These 11 T cell receptor beta chains were sequenced from one sample in a study of T cell repertoires in cytomegalovirus infection (dated by TCRdb to the late 2010s). Sequenced using an Illumina HiSeq 1500. The public reads were quality trimmed at Q25 with fastp and then assembled into clones with MiXCR by TCRdb, keeping productive beta chains. Rows merge per CDR3 protein into single entries with the most common DNA and genes. This sample is represented by under 200,000 distinct CDR3 sequences; 28% of them were singletons. Approximately 30% of the sample comes from the top ten. The sample comprised PBMCs. The receptor set was obtained from a human donor in good health (CMV status not recorded). Some clones in this sample may be carry-over from other donors' samples.

The table lists this clonotype with a few counts. CDR3 in DNA: TGTGCCAGCACCGTACAGCCTGGGGAGACTGAAGCTTTCTTT. Protein sequence: CASTVQPGETEAFF. The rearrangement links TRBV7-2 to TRBJ1-1, with D uncertain. Germline CDR1 SGHTA, CDR2 FQGNSA. The length of the CDR3 is 14 residues. The germline V and J ends were trimmed by 7 bases and 5 bases, with 17 bases remaining between them.

With respect to this clonotype: Just one base apart from a much larger clone, this may be a read error. The gene calls are TRBV7-8 and TRBJ1-2; D is perhaps TRBD1 (5 bases). This CDR3 contains 14 residues. Between the trimmed V and J ends, which lost 5 bases and 8 bases, there was a span of 18 bases. CDR1 and CDR2 from the germline V gene are SGHVS and FQNEAQ. This chain's CDR3 is CASSLQTATKGYTF. CDR3 DNA sequence: TGTGCCAGCAGCCTCCAGACAGCAACAAAGGGCTACACCTTC.

This clonotype was counted many times. The chain has TRBV7-3 and TRBJ1-1; no clear D gene. CDR1 and CDR2 from the germline V gene are SGHTA and FQGTGA. The CDR3 is 16 amino acids. Trimming shortened V by 0 bases and J by 8 bases, and 19 bases separated the two germline ends. The CDR3 region is CASSLTSETFRSEAFF. In DNA, the CDR3 is TGTGCCAGCAGCTTAACGTCGGAGACCTTTCGGTCGGAAGCTTTCTTT.

In its sample, this clonotype was seen a few times. A clone one base away is much larger, so this may be a read error. The chain has TRBV7-2 and TRBJ2-5, with a weak D call TRBD2 (5 bases). The CDR3 has 15 residues. The germline V and J ends were trimmed by 1 base and 5 bases, with 14 bases remaining between them. CDR1 is SGHTA and CDR2 is FQGNSA in the germline V gene. The CDR3 loop is CASSLERRAGETQYF. In DNA, the CDR3 is TGTGCCAGCAGCTTAGAGCGGCGGGCGGGTGAGACCCAGTACTTC.

This clonotype was counted many times. The rearrangement joins TRBV7-6 to TRBJ1-4, with 8 bases that match TRBD1. The germline V gene has CDR1 SGHVS and CDR2 FNYEAQ. J gave up 3 bases and V 5 bases, and 5 bases lay outside the gene matches. This CDR3 spans 15 amino acids. The CDR3 protein is CASSPRDRPNEKLFF. The CDR3 region has the DNA TGTGCCAGCAGCCCAAGGGACAGGCCTAATGAAAAACTGTTTTTT.

The rearrangement uses TRBV20-1 and TRBJ1-5; the D is unclear. There are 15 residues in the CDR3. CDR1 and CDR2 from the germline V gene are DFQATT and SNEGSKA (reference sequence). The V end lost 0 bases, the J end lost 0 bases, and 9 bases lay between the germline ends. CDR3 sequence: CSAREGFNSNQPQHF. The CDR3, as DNA: TGCAGTGCTAGAGAGGGGTTTAATAGCAATCAGCCCCAGCATTTT.

There are a few counts of this clonotype. The rearrangement joins TRBV7-6 to TRBJ1-4; D ambiguous. CDR3 length: 16 residues. Trimming took 6 bases from V and 6 from J, leaving 20 bases between them. Per germline, CDR1 SGHVS and CDR2 FNYEAQ. The CDR3 DNA is TGTGCCAGCAGTTCCCCTTGGCGGAGAAGCGATGAAAAACTGTTTTTT. This translates into CASSSPWRRSDEKLFF.

The rearrangement links TRBV7-8 to TRBJ1-2; D may be TRBD1 (5 bases). The V gene lost 5 bases and the J gene lost 0 bases, with 10 bases spanning the gap. This CDR3 has 14 residues. Germline loops: CDR1 SGHVS, CDR2 FQNEAQ. As DNA, the CDR3 is TGTGCCAGCAGCGTCGGGACGGCTAACTATGGCTACACCTTC. Translation gives CASSVGTANYGYTF.

This clonotype has at least ten counts. CDR3 sequence (DNA): TGTGCCAGCAGCCCCCACGGGACATTTTCGGAGGGCTACACCTTC. Amino acids: CASSPHGTFSEGYTF. This rearrangement joins TRBV7-2 to TRBJ1-2; maybe TRBD1 (6 bases). V dropped 5 bases and J dropped 8 bases, with 21 bases sitting between them. The CDR3 covers 15 residues. Germline V CDR1 and CDR2: SGHTA, FQGNSA.

This clonotype has more than one count but fewer than ten. The chain employs TRBV5-1 and TRBJ2-6; D gene unclear. V lost 4 bases and J 1 base, leaving 12 bases between the germline ends. The CDR3 runs 16 residues. Per germline, CDR1 SGHRS and CDR2 YFSETQ. The CDR3 here is CASSIGWPSGANVLTF. CDR3 DNA sequence: TGCGCCAGCAGCATTGGTTGGCCTTCTGGGGCCAACGTCCTGACTTTC.

V is TRBV6-6 and J is TRBJ2-1; D is possibly TRBD1 (6 bases). The CDR3 loop spans 18 amino acids. Germline CDR1 MNHNY, CDR2 SVGAGI (reference sequence). The V and J ends lost 1 base and 0 bases respectively, with 16 bases between them. The CDR3 protein is CASSYYPRDRSSYNEQFF. The CDR3 DNA is TGTGCCAGCAGTTACTACCCAAGAGACAGGAGCTCCTACAATGAGCAGTTCTTC.